These T cell receptor beta chains were read from a single sample in a study of CD4 T cells in relation to SARS-CoV-2 and coronaviruses. The antigens these receptors bind are not known. TCRdb's copy holds only in-frame clones and misses some; the assay was immunoSEQ multiplex PCR. Found here are 35,000 or so clones, 77% of them singletons; the top ten hold roughly 21%. Sequenced material: memory CD4+ T cells from PBMCs, cultured in vitro. These receptors were taken from an adult with COVID-19. CDR3s include the opening cysteine and the closing phenylalanine or tryptophan. A D gene is named only where the DNA matches it firmly. The size entry is marked missing in some rows and otherwise reads once, few, many or a size class.

d_call | j_call | clone_size | v_call | cdr3_aa | cdr3_nt
. | TRBJ2-7 | . | TRBV4-3 | CASSQDIPRGAGVRPYEQYF | TGCGCCAGCAGCCAAGATATCCCCAGGGGAGCGGGCGTGCGGCCCTACGAGCAGTACTTC
TRBD1 | TRBJ2-1 | . | TRBV28 | CASSFWTGKSEQFF | TGTGCCAGCAGTTTTTGGACAGGGAAGAGTGAGCAGTTCTTC
TRBD1 | TRBJ2-5 | . | TRBV19 | CASSIAGGRETQYF | TGTGCCAGTAGTATCGCAGGGGGCAGAGAGACCCAGTACTTC
. | TRBJ1-3 | . | TRBV7-9 | CASSLRGSARSGNTIYF | TGTGCCAGCAGCTTAAGGGGGTCAGCCCGCTCTGGAAACACCATATATTTT
TRBD1 | TRBJ1-5 | . | TRBV19 | CASSTEDRGLRQPQHF | TGTGCCAGTAGTACAGAAGACAGGGGGCTTCGTCAGCCCCAGCATTTT
TRBD2 | TRBJ2-2 | . | TRBV19 | CASSWTSGVNTGELFF | TGTGCCAGTAGTTGGACTAGCGGGGTGAACACCGGGGAGCTGTTTTTT
. | TRBJ2-7 | . | TRBV28 | CASSQAGSSYEQYF | TGTGCCAGCAGCCAAGCGGGTAGCTCCTACGAGCAGTACTTC
TRBD1 | TRBJ2-5 | . | TRBV12-3/TRBV12-4 | CASSPGQIETQYF | TGTGCCAGCAGTCCGGGACAGATAGAGACCCAGTACTTC
. | TRBJ2-7 | . | TRBV6-5 | CASSYDGAPGEQYF | TGTGCCAGCAGTTACGACGGAGCCCCGGGCGAGCAGTACTTC
. | TRBJ2-7 | once | TRBV5-1 | CASSWDADSYEQYF | TGCGCCAGCAGCTGGGACGCCGACTCCTACGAGCAGTACTTC
. | TRBJ1-5 | . | TRBV18 | CASSPTPGSRQPQHF | TGTGCCAGCTCACCCACTCCGGGGTCGAGGCAGCCCCAGCATTTT
TRBD2 | TRBJ2-7 | . | TRBV2 | CASSGGLALYEQYF | TGTGCCAGCAGTGGGGGACTAGCGCTCTACGAGCAGTACTTC